The text below deals with one T cell receptor (beta chain). Antigen: not known. This entry is derived from a study of T cell repertoires in cytomegalovirus infection. Study-wide context: Public TCR beta signatures provided an indication of both CMV infection and a matching HLA type. General study findings and limits: Dominating the ex vivo response were HLA-C-restricted CMV-specific TCR beta clonotypes. CMV carriers having the relevant HLA were flagged by cumulative public TCR beta family frequency.

TCRdb fed the reads into MiXCR, producing one record per CDR3 protein. The table has more than 500,000 distinct CDR3 sequences, about 15% seen once. The CDR3 spans 16 residues. V lost 3 bases and J lost 0, with 16 bases in between. Germline V CDR1 and CDR2: SGHTS, YDEGEE. Sequenced: CD8+ T cells from PBMCs. The sequence derives from a human donor in good health (CMV status not recorded). Some clones in this sample may be carry-over from other donors' samples. The rearrangement joins TRBV5-8 to TRBJ2-7; perhaps TRBD1 as D (6 bases). CDR3 amino acids: CASSWVEGTSSYEQYF. The CDR3 DNA is TGTGCCAGCAGCTGGGTTGAGGGGACATCCTCCTACGAGCAGTACTTC.